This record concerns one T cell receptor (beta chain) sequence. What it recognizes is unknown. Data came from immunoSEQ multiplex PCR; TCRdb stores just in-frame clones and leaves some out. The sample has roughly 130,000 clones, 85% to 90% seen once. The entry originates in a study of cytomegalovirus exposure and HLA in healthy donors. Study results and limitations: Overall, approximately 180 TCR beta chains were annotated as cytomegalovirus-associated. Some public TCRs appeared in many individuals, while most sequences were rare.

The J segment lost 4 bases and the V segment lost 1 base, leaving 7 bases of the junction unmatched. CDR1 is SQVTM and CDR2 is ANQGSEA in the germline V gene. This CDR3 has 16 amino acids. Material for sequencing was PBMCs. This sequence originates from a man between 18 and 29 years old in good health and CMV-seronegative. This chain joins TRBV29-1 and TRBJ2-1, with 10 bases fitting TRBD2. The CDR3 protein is CSVEVASGGAYNEQFF. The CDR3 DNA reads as TGCAGCGTTGAAGTGGCTAGCGGGGGAGCTTACAATGAGCAGTTCTTC.